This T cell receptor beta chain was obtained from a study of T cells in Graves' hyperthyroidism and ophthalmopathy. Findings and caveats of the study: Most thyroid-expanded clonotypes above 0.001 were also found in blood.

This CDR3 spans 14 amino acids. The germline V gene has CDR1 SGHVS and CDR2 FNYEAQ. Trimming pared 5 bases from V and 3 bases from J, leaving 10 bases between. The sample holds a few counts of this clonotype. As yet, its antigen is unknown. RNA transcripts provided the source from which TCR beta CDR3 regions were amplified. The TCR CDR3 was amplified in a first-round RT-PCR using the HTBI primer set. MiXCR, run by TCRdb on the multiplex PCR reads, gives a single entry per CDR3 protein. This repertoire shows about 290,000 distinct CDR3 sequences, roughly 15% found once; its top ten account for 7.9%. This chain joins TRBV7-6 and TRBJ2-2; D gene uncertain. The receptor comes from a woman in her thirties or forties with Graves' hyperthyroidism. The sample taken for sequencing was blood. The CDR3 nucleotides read TGTGCCAGCAGCCTGGAGACCTACACCGGGGAGCTGTTTTTT. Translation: CASSLETYTGELFF.